This entry lists 21 T cell receptor beta chains sequenced from one sample in a study of a mutant IDH1 vaccine in newly diagnosed glioma. These receptors' targets are unknown. Time point denoted: week 35, safety follow-up. The investigators gave 300 ug of mutant IDH1 20-mer peptide in each vaccine dose, together with topical imiquimod. The method was immunoSEQ multiplex PCR; TCRdb's version includes in-frame clones alone and lacks a portion of them. This table has approximately 50,000 clones, roughly 80% appearing once. The input for sequencing was PBMCs, taken from a glioma patient whose treatment included an IDH1 peptide vaccine. The receptors derive from a man aged 40-49 years with glioma.

Here the CDR3 DNA reads TGTGCCAGCAGCGCAGGTGCTTATGGCTACACCTTC. Amino acid sequence: CASSAGAYGYTF. This chain connects TRBV5-6 to TRBJ1-2; D is unresolved. This CDR3 has 12 amino acids. V lost 4 bases, J lost 5 bases, and 9 bases lay in between. CDR1 and CDR2 from the germline V gene are SGHDT and YYEEEE.

V and J are TRBV12-5 and TRBJ1-1; 12 nucleotides align to TRBD1. Germline CDR1 LGHNT, CDR2 FRNRAP. With V trimmed by 0 bases and J by 6 bases, 5 bases remained unmatched. There are 16 residues in the CDR3. For the CDR3, the DNA is TGTGCTAGTGGTTTGGTATGGGGACAGGGGGCCCCTGAAGCTTTCTTT. Translated, it gives CASGLVWGQGAPEAFF.

This clone was detected once. The sample carries other DNA sequences with the same CDR3. The V and J genes are TRBV5-6 and TRBJ1-2; TRBD1 matches at 12 bases. After removal of 4 bases from V and 8 bases from J, the junction contained 3 bases not matched to a gene. Germline V CDR1 and CDR2: SGHDT, YYEEEE. The length of the CDR3 is 13 residues. This CDR3 reads CASSVGTGGGYTF. CDR3 DNA: TGTGCCAGCAGCGTGGGGACAGGGGGCGGCTACACCTTC.

The chain links TRBV29-1 to TRBJ1-5, with a weak D call TRBD1 (5 bases). The CDR3 runs to 12 residues. V dropped 4 bases and J dropped 2 bases, with 6 bases sitting between them. Germline V gene sequence: CDR1 SQVTM, CDR2 ANQGSEA. The CDR3 bases are TGCAGCGTTGTACAGGGCAATCAGCCCCAGCATTTT. Translating it yields CSVVQGNQPQHF.

The CDR3 nucleotides are TGTGCCAGCAGCCAAGAAACTGGGGGGGCCCAAGAGACCCAGTACTTC. Amino acid sequence: CASSQETGGAQETQYF. The chain uses TRBV14 and TRBJ2-5, with a tentative D call TRBD2 (7 bases). The germline gives CDR1 SGHDN, CDR2 FVKESK. Trimming left V 0 bases short and J 1 base short, with 12 bases between. This CDR3 contains 16 residues.

The genes are TRBV29-1 and TRBJ2-1; 15 positions agree with TRBD2. Per germline, CDR1 SQVTM and CDR2 ANQGSEA. After removal of 3 bases from V and 10 bases from J, the junction contained 10 bases not matched to a gene. The CDR3 has 16 amino acids. The CDR3 here is CSVDAGGTSGGHEQFF. The DNA for the CDR3 is TGCAGCGTTGACGCTGGGGGGACTAGCGGGGGGCACGAGCAGTTCTTC.

This clone was seen just once. The V and J genes are TRBV18 and TRBJ2-7, with 8 bases aligning to TRBD1. CDR1 is KGHSH and CDR2 is LQKENI in the germline V gene. The V segment lost 2 bases and the J segment 0 bases; nucleotides outside the gene matches: 9. The CDR3 runs to 17 residues. CDR3 nucleotide sequence: TGTGCCAGCTCACCAAAACTACAGGGGGGCCACTCCTACGAGCAGTACTTC. Amino acid sequence: CASSPKLQGGHSYEQYF.

This clone was seen just once. The rearrangement links TRBV18 to TRBJ1-1; 10 bases are a match to TRBD1. V dropped 1 base and J dropped 1; count of bases not matched to a gene: 0. Germline CDR1 KGHSH, CDR2 LQKENI. The length of the CDR3 is 15 residues. The CDR3 sequence is CASSPRTGGNTEAFF. The CDR3 nucleotides are TGTGCCAGCTCACCACGGACAGGGGGGAACACTGAAGCTTTCTTT.

The CDR3 DNA follows: TGCAGGCTCAGTGTAGATACGCAGTATTTT. It encodes CRLSVDTQYF. The J gene is TRBJ2-3, the V gene TRBV29-1; D unclear. The CDR3 length is 10 residues. Germline V gene data show CDR1 as SQVTM and CDR2 as ANQGSEA.

The chain links TRBV5-1 to TRBJ1-1; no clear D. There are 13 residues in the CDR3. Germline loops: CDR1 SGHRS, CDR2 YFSETQ. Trimming cost V 0 bases and J 6 bases, with 9 bases left between them. The DNA for the CDR3 is TGCGCCAGCAGCTTGGTTGAAAGAGCTGAAGCTTTCTTT. Protein product: CASSLVERAEAFF.

This chain joins TRBV10-3 and TRBJ2-2; D ambiguous. Germline lookup yields CDR1 ENHRY and CDR2 SYGVKD. The CDR3 is 13 amino acids. V was clipped by 4 bases and J by 6 bases, with 9 bases between them. The CDR3 DNA reads as TGTGCCATCAGTGGGCGGATCGCCGGGGAGCTGTTTTTT. It codes for CAISGRIAGELFF.

CDR3 sequence reads: CASTPGGAPTYEQYF. The DNA for the CDR3 is TGTGCCAGTACCCCAGGGGGCGCCCCTACCTACGAGCAGTACTTC. The chain links TRBV19 to TRBJ2-7; 8 bases agree with TRBD1. Germline-derived CDR1 and CDR2 are LNHDA and SQIVND (reference sequence). J lost 2 bases, V lost 7 bases, and 10 bases had no gene match. The CDR3 loop spans 15 amino acids.

The gene calls are TRBV10-3 and TRBJ2-7; D remains ambiguous. Trimming removed 5 bases at V and 4 bases at J, with 9 bases between. This CDR3 has 12 residues. Germline V gene lookup returns CDR1 ENHRY and CDR2 SYGVKD. Written as DNA, the CDR3 is TGTGCCATCAGTTTGAACAGTTACGAGCAGTACTTC. Protein product: CAISLNSYEQYF.

J is TRBJ1-5 and V is TRBV11-1, with a possible D match to TRBD1 (5 bases). Germline V gene data show CDR1 as SGHAT and CDR2 as FQDESV (reference sequence). V lost 1 base to trimming and J lost 7 bases, with 8 bases between them. This CDR3 contains 13 residues. The CDR3 protein is CASSLGGMQPQHF. In DNA form, the CDR3 reads TGTGCCAGCAGCTTAGGGGGGATGCAGCCCCAGCATTTT.

V is TRBV5-1 and J is TRBJ2-2; D may be TRBD1 (6 bases). CDR1 and CDR2 from the germline V gene are SGHRS and YFSETQ. Trimming shortened V by 0 bases and J by 2 bases, and 8 bases separated the two germline ends. The CDR3 consists of 15 residues. The chain's CDR3 is CASSLEGDNTGELFF. The CDR3 DNA sequence: TGCGCCAGCAGCTTGGAGGGGGATAACACCGGGGAGCTGTTTTTT. The full variable domain, with the rest looked up from reference TRBV5-1 and TRBJ2-2, is KAGVTQTPRYLIKTRGQQVTLSCSPISGHRSVSWYQQTPGQGLQFLFEYFSETQRNKGNFPGRFSGRQFSNSRSEMNVSTLELGDSALYLCASSLEGDNTGELFFGEGSRLTVL.

The DNA for the CDR3 is TGTGCCAGCAGTTACGACATTCGTCAGCCCCAGCATTTT. Translating gives CASSYDIRQPQHF. The rearrangement links TRBV6-5 to TRBJ1-5, with D hard to call. The germline CDR1 and CDR2 sequences are MNHEY and SVGAGI. The CDR3 sequence is 13 residues long. Deletions cut 2 bases from V and 6 bases from J, with 8 bases between.

The rearrangement joins TRBV5-1 to TRBJ1-2; 7 bases map to TRBD1. V lost 4 bases and J lost 3; bases outside the gene matches: 9. This CDR3 spans 15 amino acids. The V gene's germline CDR1 is SGHRS and CDR2 YFSETQ. In DNA, the CDR3 is TGCGCCAGCAGCGTGGAATCAGGGGGGGACTATGGCTACACCTTC. Protein: CASSVESGGDYGYTF.

The J gene is TRBJ1-4, the V gene TRBV7-9; TRBD1 matches 7 bases. This CDR3 spans 14 amino acids. Trimming cost V 4 bases and J 4 bases; bases outside gene matches: 3. CDR1 SEHNR and CDR2 FQNEAQ come from the germline V gene (reference sequence). The CDR3 coding sequence is TGTGCCAGCAGCTCAGGGACAGTTAATGAAAAACTGTTTTTT. Amino acids: CASSSGTVNEKLFF.

The chain joins TRBV10-2 to TRBJ1-1; D unresolved. This CDR3 comprises 13 residues. Germline V lookup: CDR1 WSHSY, CDR2 SAAADI. The germline V and J ends were trimmed by 8 bases and 1 base, with 11 bases remaining between them. CDR3 amino acids: CASSYGRNTEAFF. Written as DNA, the CDR3 is TGCGCCAGCTCATACGGACGGAACACTGAAGCTTTCTTT.

V and J are TRBV5-6 and TRBJ1-1; 8 bases line up with TRBD1. V shed 6 bases and J 5 bases; nucleotides not matched to a gene: 9. This CDR3 has 14 residues. Per germline, CDR1 SGHDT and CDR2 YYEEEE. DNA for the CDR3: TGTGCCAGCAATAAACAGGGGGTTTTAACTGAAGCTTTCTTT. This sequence encodes CASNKQGVLTEAFF.

The chain couples TRBV4-1 to TRBJ2-1, with D perhaps TRBD2 (6 bases). The germline V and J ends were trimmed by 1 base and 4 bases, with 11 bases remaining between them. The germline CDR1 and CDR2 sequences are MGHRA and YSYEKL. The CDR3 extends over 15 amino acids. Here the CDR3 reads CASSQARGSYNEQFF. CDR3 nucleotides: TGCGCCAGCAGCCAAGCGCGGGGATCTTACAATGAGCAGTTCTTC.